This T cell receptor (beta chain) originates from a study of blood T cells in healthy people across ages. Drawing of peripheral blood yielded 7.5 to 10 milliliters from each donor. Using a J-beta primer mix together with a sample-barcoded 5' primer, a second PCR was run for roughly 7 to 12 cycles. TCRdb reanalysed the 5' RACE reads using MiXCR and keeps one entry per CDR3 protein. The sample shows approximately 820,000 distinct CDR3 sequences, under 45% of them seen only once. Sequences were obtained from blood. The TCR comes from a man aged 55 to 70 in good health.

CDR3: CASSLAFDNQETQYF. The CDR3 region has the DNA TGTGCCAGCAGCTTAGCCTTCGACAACCAAGAGACCCAGTACTTC. The chain is built from TRBV11-2 and TRBJ2-5, with D unclear. V lost 1 base to trimming and J lost 0 bases, with 9 bases between them. CDR1 and CDR2 from the germline V gene are SGHAT and FQNNGV. The CDR3 covers 15 residues.